This is a list of T cell receptor beta chains from one sample in a study of blood T cell repertoires in COVID-19. Only in-frame clones appear in the TCRdb table, and some are missing; sequencing was by immunoSEQ multiplex PCR. The sample lists 150,000 to 200,000 clones, 85% to 95% occurring once. Sequenced: peripheral blood. The receptor source for this set is a woman aged 55-75 years with COVID-19, enrolled during active disease. CDR3s include the opening cysteine and the closing phenylalanine or tryptophan. The order of the fields is J gene, V gene, D gene, clone size, CDR3 protein, CDR3 DNA. A D gene is named only where the DNA matches it firmly. Only some rows state a clone size, as once, few, many or a class for expanded clones.

J: TRBJ2-7
V: TRBV5-1
D: TRBD2
size: -
CDR3: CASSSKTSLSSYEQYF
DNA: TGCGCCAGCAGCTCAAAGACTAGCCTGAGCTCCTACGAGCAGTACTTC

J: TRBJ1-4
V: TRBV18
D: -
size: -
CDR3: CASSRNRLETNEKLFF
DNA: TGTGCCAGCTCACGTAACAGATTAGAAACTAATGAAAAACTGTTTTTT

J: TRBJ1-2
V: TRBV6-1
D: -
size: -
CDR3: CASSEGSQASYTF
DNA: TGTGCCAGCAGTGAAGGGTCACAGGCGTCCTACACCTTC

J: TRBJ1-6
V: TRBV19
D: -
size: -
CDR3: CASSEQGYNSPLHF
DNA: TGTGCCAGTAGTGAACAGGGTTATAATTCACCCCTCCACTTT

J: TRBJ1-6
V: TRBV7-2
D: -
size: -
CDR3: CASSLERGGISPLHF
DNA: TGTGCCAGCAGCTTAGAGAGGGGAGGCATTTCACCCCTCCACTTT

J: TRBJ2-2
V: TRBV7-9
D: -
size: once
CDR3: CASTNLGAGELFF
DNA: TGTGCCAGCACCAATTTAGGGGCCGGGGAGCTGTTTTTT

J: TRBJ1-1
V: TRBV9
D: TRBD1
size: -
CDR3: CASSPRQGSFTEAFF
DNA: TGTGCCAGCAGCCCAAGACAGGGGTCGTTCACTGAAGCTTTCTTT

J: TRBJ1-2
V: TRBV5-5
D: TRBD1
size: once
CDR3: CASSPVQGNYGYTF
DNA: TGTGCCAGCAGCCCCGTACAGGGGAACTATGGCTACACCTTC

J: TRBJ1-1
V: TRBV6-5
D: -
size: -
CDR3: CASSQQSTNTEAFF
DNA: TGTGCCAGCAGCCAACAGAGCACGAACACTGAAGCTTTCTTT

J: TRBJ1-2
V: TRBV30
D: TRBD1
size: -
CDR3: CAWSTTGARRYTF
DNA: TGTGCCTGGAGTACGACAGGGGCGAGGCGCTACACCTTC

J: TRBJ1-2
V: TRBV27
D: -
size: -
CDR3: CASSLFPGRNLYGYTF
DNA: TGTGCCAGCAGTTTATTCCCCGGCAGGAACCTCTATGGCTACACCTTC

J: TRBJ2-7
V: TRBV4-3
D: -
size: -
CDR3: CASSRGDSVYEQYF
DNA: TGCGCCAGCAGCCGTGGGGACTCTGTCTACGAGCAGTACTTC

J: TRBJ2-7
V: TRBV18
D: -
size: -
CDR3: CASSPPGEHEQYF
DNA: TGTGCCAGCTCACCCCCGGGGGAGCACGAGCAGTACTTC

J: TRBJ2-2
V: TRBV4-2
D: -
size: -
CDR3: CASSQDLLARSPTGELFF
DNA: TGTGCCAGCAGCCAAGATTTGTTAGCCCGGTCCCCCACCGGGGAGCTGTTTTTT

J: TRBJ1-2
V: TRBV2
D: -
size: -
CDR3: CASGNREGRYGYTF
DNA: TGTGCCAGCGGAAACAGGGAGGGTCGGTATGGCTACACCTTC

J: TRBJ1-4
V: TRBV5-4
D: -
size: once
CDR3: CASSLYRDGGKKLFF
DNA: TGTGCCAGCAGCTTGTACCGGGACGGCGGGAAGAAACTGTTTTTT

J: TRBJ1-1
V: TRBV12-3/TRBV12-4
D: TRBD1
size: -
CDR3: CASSPGGLTEAFF
DNA: TGTGCCAGCAGCCCAGGGGGCTTGACTGAAGCTTTCTTT

J: TRBJ2-7
V: TRBV5-8
D: TRBD1
size: -
CDR3: CASSARTGSYEQYF
DNA: TGTGCCAGCAGCGCCCGGACAGGTTCCTACGAGCAGTACTTC

J: TRBJ2-5
V: TRBV7-2
D: TRBD2
size: -
CDR3: CASSWLAGGQETQYF
DNA: TGTGCCAGCAGCTGGTTAGCGGGGGGACAAGAGACCCAGTACTTC

J: TRBJ1-5
V: TRBV4-1
D: -
size: once
CDR3: CASSQLQGNQPQHF
DNA: TGCGCCAGCAGCCAATTACAAGGCAATCAGCCCCAGCATTTT

J: TRBJ1-1
V: TRBV2
D: TRBD1
size: -
CDR3: CASRSVGQGSEAFF
DNA: TGTGCCAGCAGGTCGGTTGGACAGGGGTCTGAAGCTTTCTTT

J: TRBJ2-7
V: TRBV7-8
D: -
size: few
CDR3: CASSSSLRSYEQYF
DNA: TGTGCCAGCAGCTCATCTCTGCGCTCCTACGAGCAGTACTTC

J: TRBJ1-2
V: TRBV4-1
D: -
size: -
CDR3: CASSQQTANYGYTF
DNA: TGCGCCAGCAGCCAACAGACAGCTAACTATGGCTACACCTTC

J: TRBJ2-1
V: TRBV4-2
D: -
size: -
CDR3: CASSQDGSDTYNEQFF
DNA: TGTGCCAGCAGCCAAGATGGGTCTGACACTTACAATGAGCAGTTCTTC

J: TRBJ1-1
V: TRBV5-5
D: TRBD1
size: -
CDR3: CASSLHQTGSVF
DNA: TGTGCCAGCAGCTTGCACCAGACAGGGAGTGTATTT

J: TRBJ1-5
V: TRBV19
D: TRBD1
size: -
CDR3: CASTKSGQGNNQPQHF
DNA: TGTGCCAGCACTAAGTCGGGACAGGGAAACAATCAGCCCCAGCATTTT

J: TRBJ1-6
V: TRBV6-5
D: TRBD1
size: -
CDR3: CASSYGTGEHSPLHF
DNA: TGTGCCAGCAGTTATGGCACAGGGGAACATTCACCCCTCCACTTT

J: TRBJ1-1
V: TRBV9
D: -
size: -
CDR3: CASRSAEYDTEAFF
DNA: TGTGCCAGCAGATCAGCGGAATACGACACTGAAGCTTTCTTT

J: TRBJ2-5
V: TRBV7-9
D: -
size: -
CDR3: CASSSSWRVKETQYF
DNA: TGTGCCAGCAGCTCTAGTTGGCGGGTCAAAGAGACCCAGTACTTC

J: TRBJ1-1
V: TRBV7-2
D: -
size: -
CDR3: CASSPEAGGGRNTEAFF
DNA: TGTGCCAGCAGCCCGGAAGCGGGGGGAGGACGGAACACTGAAGCTTTCTTT

J: TRBJ1-2
V: TRBV10-3
D: TRBD1
size: -
CDR3: CAISDRQGARGNYGYTF
DNA: TGTGCCATCAGCGACCGACAGGGGGCGAGGGGTAACTATGGCTACACCTTC

J: TRBJ1-2
V: TRBV12-1
D: -
size: -
CDR3: CASSSFMPEDGRNYGYTF
DNA: TGTGCCAGCAGCTCGTTTATGCCTGAGGATGGCAGAAACTATGGCTACACCTTC

J: TRBJ1-2
V: TRBV9
D: -
size: -
CDR3: CASSDDSNYGYTF
DNA: TGTGCCAGCAGCGACGACAGTAACTATGGCTACACCTTC

J: TRBJ2-1
V: TRBV15
D: -
size: -
CDR3: CATSRDPYNREQFF
DNA: TGTGCCACCAGCAGAGATCCCTATAACCGGGAGCAGTTCTTC

J: TRBJ1-2
V: TRBV7-8
D: TRBD1
size: -
CDR3: CASIVRQGDYGYTF
DNA: TGTGCCAGCATCGTAAGACAGGGGGACTATGGCTACACCTTC

J: TRBJ1-5
V: TRBV28
D: TRBD1
size: -
CDR3: CASSDTGGRQPQHF
DNA: TGTGCCAGCAGTGACACAGGGGGCAGACAGCCCCAGCATTTT

J: TRBJ1-6
V: TRBV6-2/TRBV6-3
D: TRBD1
size: once
CDR3: CASSYPDRGRPAYNSPLHF
DNA: TGTGCCAGCAGTTATCCTGACAGGGGGCGCCCGGCCTATAATTCACCCCTCCACTTT

J: TRBJ2-6
V: TRBV2
D: -
size: once
CDR3: CASRDSLPGANVLTF
DNA: TGTGCCAGCAGAGACAGCCTGCCTGGGGCCAACGTCCTGACTTTC

J: TRBJ1-5
V: TRBV18
D: -
size: -
CDR3: CASSPGWDQPQHF
DNA: TGTGCCAGCTCACCCGGGTGGGATCAGCCCCAGCATTTT

J: TRBJ1-4
V: TRBV6-5
D: TRBD1
size: -
CDR3: CASSYRGTGLEKLFF
DNA: TGTGCCAGCAGCTATCGCGGGACAGGACTTGAAAAACTGTTTTTT

J: TRBJ1-2
V: TRBV20-1
D: TRBD1
size: -
CDR3: CRTGAHYGYTF
DNA: TGCAGGACAGGGGCCCACTATGGCTACACCTTC

J: TRBJ1-2
V: TRBV6-2/TRBV6-3
D: -
size: -
CDR3: CASSRAGDYGYTF
DNA: TGTGCCAGCAGCAGGGCGGGGGACTATGGCTACACCTTC

J: TRBJ2-7
V: TRBV11-3
D: -
size: -
CDR3: CASSPGAGRASYEQYF
DNA: TGTGCCAGCAGCCCAGGGGCAGGGCGTGCATCCTACGAGCAGTACTTC

J: TRBJ1-3
V: TRBV4-3
D: -
size: once
CDR3: CASSQDVTAGNTIYF
DNA: TGCGCCAGCAGCCAAGATGTCACTGCTGGAAACACCATATATTTT

J: TRBJ2-7
V: TRBV10-3
D: TRBD2
size: -
CDR3: CAISGSGGRYEQYF
DNA: TGTGCCATCAGTGGAAGCGGGGGACGCTACGAGCAGTACTTC

J: TRBJ2-4
V: TRBV11-3
D: TRBD1
size: -
CDR3: CASSSGQEGDIQYF
DNA: TGTGCCAGCAGTTCGGGACAGGAGGGGGACATTCAGTACTTC

J: TRBJ1-5
V: TRBV21-1
D: -
size: -
CDR3: CASSKAGRDRAKSNQPQHF
DNA: TGTGCCAGCAGCAAAGCCGGGCGGGACAGGGCAAAGAGCAATCAGCCCCAGCATTTT

J: TRBJ2-7
V: TRBV5-5
D: TRBD1
size: -
CDR3: CASSSQPHVGTGSSYEQYF
DNA: TGTGCCAGCAGCTCTCAACCCCACGTGGGGACAGGGAGCTCCTACGAGCAGTACTTC

J: TRBJ2-5
V: TRBV7-8
D: TRBD1
size: -
CDR3: CASRSNTGVQETQYF
DNA: TGTGCCAGCAGATCGAACACAGGGGTCCAAGAGACCCAGTACTTC

J: TRBJ2-5
V: TRBV19
D: TRBD2
size: once
CDR3: CASSISRGGQETQYF
DNA: TGTGCCAGTAGTATATCCCGGGGGGGACAAGAGACCCAGTACTTC

J: TRBJ1-4
V: TRBV5-1
D: TRBD1
size: -
CDR3: CASSLGTGNAEKLFF
DNA: TGCGCCAGCAGCTTAGGGACAGGCAACGCCGAAAAACTGTTTTTT

J: TRBJ2-1
V: TRBV6-5
D: TRBD2
size: once
CDR3: CASRRAGGGLNEQFF
DNA: TGTGCCAGCAGGCGAGCGGGGGGGGGATTGAATGAGCAGTTCTTC